One and the same sample provided the 23 T cell receptor beta chains below, sequenced in a study of molecular identifiers for immune sequencing clone quantification. MiXCR, applied by TCRdb to the PCR reads, yields one record per CDR3 protein. The repertoire consists of roughly 630,000 distinct CDR3 sequences, with about 25% occurring once and the leading ten covering 0.78%. Sequencing input: naive CD8+ T cells from blood, with Jurkat cell RNA spiked in. Subset noted: FACS-sorted CD8+CD4-CCR7+CD45RA+ naive T cells. All receptors derive from a human donor in good health. Some libraries in this study had Jurkat cell RNA spiked in.

This clonotype was found many times. The J gene is TRBJ1-2, the V gene TRBV7-8; D ambiguous. The germline CDR1 and CDR2 sequences are SGHVS and FQNEAQ. The CDR3 covers 14 residues. The ends were cut back, 1 base at V and 7 bases at J, with 13 bases in the middle. CDR3 sequence: CASSLEGVATGYTF. DNA of the CDR3: TGTGCCAGCAGCTTAGAGGGCGTGGCGACTGGCTACACCTTC.

This clonotype was seen many times. This chain uses TRBV9 with TRBJ2-6, with a weak D call TRBD2 (5 bases). CDR3 length: 17 residues. CDR1 is SGDLS and CDR2 is YYNGEE in the germline V gene. The V end was cut by 4 bases, the J end by 2 bases, with 16 bases between. Here the CDR3 DNA reads TGTGCCAGCAGCCCCGGTGGTACGGGGACTGGGGCCAACGTCCTGACTTTC. Translated: CASSPGGTGTGANVLTF.

This clonotype was seen repeatedly, ten times or more. J is TRBJ2-7 and V is TRBV6-1; D might be TRBD2 (7 bases). The CDR3 runs 14 residues. V dropped 1 base and J dropped 7 bases, with 14 bases sitting between them. Per germline, CDR1 MNHNS and CDR2 SASEGT. CDR3 sequence reads: CASSEGIGGHEQYF. The CDR3 nucleotides are TGTGCCAGCAGTGAAGGGATCGGGGGGCATGAGCAGTACTTC.

This clonotype was seen ten or more times. The CDR3 here is CASSPDSSGANVLTF. The CDR3 DNA reads as TGCGCCAGCAGCCCGGACAGCTCTGGGGCCAACGTCCTGACTTTC. This chain links TRBV4-1 with TRBJ2-6, with D perhaps matching TRBD1 (6 bases). This CDR3 region has 15 residues. The V end was cut by 4 bases, the J end by 0 bases, with 7 bases between. In germline, CDR1 is MGHRA, CDR2 YSYEKL.

This clonotype was recorded a few times. The chain has TRBV6-5 and TRBJ2-1; 8 positions agree with TRBD2. With V trimmed by 6 bases and J by 9 bases, 10 bases remained unmatched. CDR3 length equals 14 residues. Germline V lookup: CDR1 MNHEY, CDR2 SVGAGI. The CDR3 coding sequence is TGTGCCAGCAGCGGGGGGGTGTTGAATGGTGAGCAGTTCTTC. It is translated as CASSGGVLNGEQFF.

This clonotype was seen ten or more times. This chain's CDR3 is CASTLGGEQYF. The CDR3 coding sequence is TGCGCCAGCACCCTGGGGGGCGAGCAGTACTTC. The V call is TRBV5-1, the J call TRBJ2-7, with D possibly being TRBD2 (6 bases). CDR1 SGHRS and CDR2 YFSETQ come from the germline V gene. The CDR3 length is 11 residues. Trimming removed 6 bases from V and 6 bases from J, with 10 bases in between.

This clonotype was found once. This clone may be a read error of a much larger clone one base away. CDR3 nucleotides: TGTGCCAGCAGCCCAAGGAGCGGACAGTGGATGTTGAGCACTGAAGCTTTCTTT. Encoded protein: CASSPRSGQWMLSTEAFF. The rearrangement links TRBV7-6 to TRBJ1-1; weak D call: TRBD1 (6 bases). The CDR3 contains 18 residues. Germline CDR1 SGHVS, CDR2 FNYEAQ. V lost 5 bases and J lost 4, with 26 bases in between.

This clonotype occurred many times. The rearrangement joins TRBV15 to TRBJ1-5, with D unclear. Germline CDR1 reads LNHNV; CDR2 reads YYDKDF (reference sequence). CDR3 length: 15 amino acids. V was trimmed by 0 bases and J by 7 bases, leaving 13 bases between them. The CDR3 sequence: CATSRDRGGVQPQHF. The CDR3 DNA follows: TGTGCCACCAGCAGAGATAGAGGAGGAGTACAGCCCCAGCATTTT. The full variable domain, rest sourced from reference TRBV15 and TRBJ1-5, is DAMVIQNPRYQVTQFGKPVTLSCSQTLNHNVMYWYQQKSSQAPKLLFHYYDKDFNNEADTPDNFQSRRPNTSFCFLDIRSPGLGDTAMYLCATSRDRGGVQPQHFGDGTRLSIL.

Comments on this clonotype: Germline and junction disagree at one end, which may indicate a read error. This sequence joins TRBV5-3 and TRBJ2-4; D is possibly TRBD2 (7 bases). TRBV5-3 is assigned to the ORF class and has an uncertain function. The CDR3 runs 17 residues. The CDR3 loop is CASSADWGGARQNSLYF. DNA of the CDR3: TGTGCCAGCTCTGCCGACTGGGGGGGCGCAAGACAAAACTCCTTGTACTTT.

V usage is TRBV6-6 and J usage is TRBJ1-6, with a weak D call TRBD1 (6 bases). The germline V and J ends were trimmed by 6 bases and 5 bases, with 17 bases remaining between them. Germline V gene lookup returns CDR1 MNHNY and CDR2 SVGAGI (reference sequence). The CDR3 has 16 residues. The CDR3, as DNA: TGTGCCAGCAGCCCCTTTAGGGGGTCCCATAATTCACCCCTCCACTTT. Translating it yields CASSPFRGSHNSPLHF.

Concerning this clonotype itself: This may stem from a read error, because a much larger clone lies one nucleotide away. This sequence joins TRBV7-2 and TRBJ2-1, with 11 bases matching TRBD1. The CDR3 has 15 amino acids. Germline loops: CDR1 SGHTA, CDR2 FQGNSA. CDR3 region: CASSPGTGGYNAQFF. The CDR3 region has the DNA TGTGCCAGCAGCCCCGGGACAGGGGGATACAATGCGCAGTTCTTC.

This clonotype has just a few counts. V usage is TRBV4-3 and J usage is TRBJ2-7, with 11 bases aligning to TRBD2. Germline V lookup: CDR1 LGHNA, CDR2 YSLEER. CDR3 length: 16 amino acids. After removal of 2 bases from V and 3 bases from J, the junction contained 6 bases not matched to a gene. The CDR3 loop is CASSQTSGSVLYEQYF. The CDR3 DNA follows: TGCGCCAGCAGCCAAACTAGCGGGAGCGTCCTCTACGAGCAGTACTTC.

The CDR3 coding sequence is TGTGCCAGCAGCGATAACAACCGGGGCGGGCCCGGGGGAACAGATACGCAGTATTTT. Translation gives CASSDNNRGGPGGTDTQYF. J is TRBJ2-3 and V is TRBV7-2, with D possibly being TRBD2 (6 bases). Trimming took off 5 bases at V and 3 bases at J, with 27 bases between the two ends. This CDR3 region has 19 residues. Germline-derived CDR1 and CDR2 are SGHTA and FQGNSA.

A note on this clonotype: One base away lies a much larger clone, so this may be a sequencing read error. The chain employs TRBV20-1 and TRBJ2-7, with a weak D call TRBD1 (6 bases). This CDR3 contains 15 residues. The germline CDR1 and CDR2 sequences are DFQATT and SNEGSKA (reference sequence). The CDR3 DNA reads TGCAGTGCTCCCAACTCAGGGGACCGCGGCTACAAGCAGTACTTC. Protein sequence: CSAPNSGDRGYKQYF.

There are a few counts of this clonotype. The chain recombines TRBV5-8 with TRBJ2-1, with a tentative D call TRBD2 (7 bases). Germline CDR1 is SGHTS and CDR2 is YDEGEE. The CDR3 covers 15 residues. The V end was cut by 0 bases, the J end by 5 bases, with 12 bases between. DNA for the CDR3: TGTGCCAGCAGCTTGGCGGGGGGCGCCCACAATGAGCAGTTCTTC. Translation gives CASSLAGGAHNEQFF.

V gene TRBV20-1 combines with J gene TRBJ2-7, with unresolved D. From germline, CDR1 is DFQATT and CDR2 SNEGSKA (reference sequence). Between the trimmed V and J ends, which lost 0 bases and 0 bases, there was a span of 12 bases. CDR3 length: 15 residues. CDR3 coding DNA: TGCAGTGCTAGAGATGGCAGGCTTAGCTCCTACGAGCAGTACTTC. Amino acids: CSARDGRLSSYEQYF.

The table lists this clonotype with a few counts. One base away lies a much larger clone, so this may be a sequencing read error. The V call is TRBV29-1, the J call TRBJ2-7; a possible D gene is TRBD1 (5 bases). The CDR3 is made up of 12 amino acids. CDR1 is SQVTM, CDR2 ANQGSEA, per germline. CDR3 in DNA: TGCAGCGTTGAAGCTGACAGCTACGAGCAGTGCTTC. Its protein is CSVEADSYEQCF.

In its sample, this clonotype was seen a few times. A read error is possible here, since a much larger clone lies one base away. The chain joins TRBV6-5 to TRBJ2-3; a weak D match, TRBD2 (5 bases). This CDR3 region has 13 residues. Germline-derived CDR1 and CDR2 are MNHEY and SVGAGI. V was pared by 11 bases and J by 0 bases, with 12 bases between. The CDR3 here is CAGGSSSTDTQYF. The CDR3, as DNA: TGTGCCGGCGGGTCTAGCAGCACAGATACGCAGTATTTT.

The chain is built from TRBV13 and TRBJ2-7; 8 nucleotides agree with TRBD1. The germline V gene has CDR1 PRHDT and CDR2 FYEKMQ (reference sequence). This CDR3 has 14 residues. V lost 1 base, J lost 5 bases, and 4 bases stayed unmatched. CDR3 sequence (DNA): TGTGCCAGCAGCTTAGCCCAGGGGGCCGACGAGCAGTACTTC. Translation gives CASSLAQGADEQYF. The entire variable domain, with the rest obtained from reference TRBV13 and TRBJ2-7, is as follows: AAGVIQSPRHLIKEKRETATLKCYPIPRHDTVYWYQQGPGQDPQFLISFYEKMQSDKGSIPDRFSAQQFSDYHSELNMSSLELGDSALYFCASSLAQGADEQYFGPGTRLTVT.

A remark on this clonotype: A much larger clone differs from this one at a single base, so this may be a read error. The chain employs TRBV4-1 and TRBJ1-1, with 7 bases lining up with TRBD1. Germline V CDR1 and CDR2: MGHRA, YSYEKL. CDR3 size: 14 residues. V dropped 8 bases and J dropped 0; count of bases not matched to a gene: 6. As DNA, the CDR3 is TGCGCCAGCCAGGGGGGATTAATGAACACTGAAGCTTTCTTT. Its protein product is CASQGGLMNTEAFF.

This clonotype was recorded many times. V gene TRBV5-1 combines with J gene TRBJ2-7; unclear D gene. With 4 bases removed from V and 2 bases from J, the gap between germline ends came to 13 bases. The CDR3 totals 14 residues. The germline V gene encodes CDR1 SGHRS and CDR2 YFSETQ. The CDR3 spells CASSDPGRTYEQYF. As DNA, the CDR3 is TGCGCCAGCAGCGACCCGGGCCGAACCTACGAGCAGTACTTC. Full variable domain (rest looked up from reference TRBV5-1 and TRBJ2-7): KAGVTQTPRYLIKTRGQQVTLSCSPISGHRSVSWYQQTPGQGLQFLFEYFSETQRNKGNFPGRFSGRQFSNSRSEMNVSTLELGDSALYLCASSDPGRTYEQYFGPGTRLTVT.

Turning to this clonotype: It may be a read error: a sequence one base away is much more abundant. The V gene is TRBV20-1, the J gene TRBJ2-5; 11 bases fit TRBD2. The CDR3 contains 15 residues. Germline-derived CDR1 and CDR2 are DFQATT and SNEGSKA (reference sequence). The CDR3 protein is CSARPLTSGEEAQYF. The DNA of the CDR3 is TGCAGTGCTAGACCCTTGACTAGCGGGGAAGAGGCCCAGTACTTC.

The chain recombines TRBV4-1 with TRBJ1-1; no reliable D call. The CDR3 covers 15 residues. The germline V and J ends were trimmed by 0 bases and 3 bases, with 11 bases remaining between them. Per the germline V gene, CDR1 is MGHRA and CDR2 is YSYEKL. CDR3 region: CASSQDQTWDTEAFF. CDR3 coding DNA: TGCGCCAGCAGCCAAGATCAGACATGGGACACTGAAGCTTTCTTT.